What follows describes a single T cell receptor beta chain. The specificity of this receptor is unknown. Within one base of it there is no much larger clone, and no base qualities were kept. The sample is drawn from a study of T cells in Graves' hyperthyroidism and ophthalmopathy (dated by TCRdb to about 2019). Turning to the overall study: Peripheral blood samples were taken at the time of initial diagnosis, prior to any treatment. After blood sampling, hyperthyroidism patients were treated with methimazole at a starting dose of 30 mg daily, and ophthalmopathy patients were treated with high-dose intravenous methylprednisolone. TCR Vbeta CDR3 sequencing of roughly 140 peripheral blood samples (over 40 ophthalmopathy, about 80 hyperthyroidism and roughly 17 progressor patients) is reported in the paper. The study also compared thyroid tissue and blood T-cell repertoires from a handful of Graves' hyperthyroidism patients. An independent validation cohort of under 20 hyperthyroidism patients and about 16 patients who later progressed to ophthalmopathy tested prospective prediction of ophthalmopathy. For training and testing, the 100 or so patients in the discovery cohort were randomly divided in a 7:3 ratio. A discovery cohort of approximately 97 patients, roughly 45 with Graves' ophthalmopathy and under 60 with stable Graves' hyperthyroidism, was used to find distinguishing TCR V-J signatures. What the study reported, not specific to this receptor: In validation, the model predicted progression to ophthalmopathy a median of approximately 6.3 months before onset, with about 64% sensitivity and nearly 75% specificity. A model built on a 13 V-J signature distinguished ophthalmopathy from stable hyperthyroidism, reaching around 90% sensitivity and approximately 83% specificity in cross-validation and 80%/75% in testing. Most expanded thyroid clonotypes (frequency above 0.001) were also detected in blood, a finding suggesting that blood repertoires may reflect thyroid immune responses. No statistical method was used to fix the sample size in advance, and group allocation was not hidden from the investigators.

The TCR beta CDR3 regions were amplified from the RNA transcripts. The first round of RT-PCR for the TCR CDR3 was performed with the HTBI primer set and the Qiagen OneStep RT-PCR kit. The libraries were constructed in a second round of multiplex PCR and then size-selected and purified. Sequencing of the libraries was done on an Illumina HiSeq2000 using paired-end 100 bp reads. The authors' analysis ran thus. SOAPnuke was used to process the raw data, with reads discarded if the reads contained adapters or uncalled bases, had a mean Phred below 15, or lacked an exact constant-primer or identifier match. COPE v1.2.5 was used to merge high-quality paired reads, and clonotypes were defined as unique nucleotide sequences. Clonotypes were aligned to IMGT TRBV, TRBD and TRBJ reference segments using MiTCR v1.1. The analysis included only V-J combinations with a frequency above 0.0001, which together covered approximately 99% of the repertoires. A TCS score was defined as the ratio of F50 (clonal expansion) to E x V (chaos), with BLOSUM62-based TCRdist applied between CDR3 peptides within each V-J. Welch's t-statistics and random forest reduced fewer than 550 V-J features to roughly 13, which were used in a naive Bayes classifier (R e1071). TCRdb passed the public sequencing reads through fastp at Q25 and MiXCR, retaining productive beta sequences. Here each entry gathers all rows of one CDR3 protein and keeps the most common genes and DNA. These V and J calls originate from TCRdb's pipeline instead of the authors' own analysis. The sample table shows 600,000 or so distinct CDR3 sequences, and around 15% are seen once. Of the sample, about 3.8% falls within the top ten clones.

Stable Graves' hyperthyroidism was defined as no progression to ophthalmopathy during 18 months of follow-up. Hyperthyroidism patients were aged 18 to 65 years and newly diagnosed, with disease duration of less than 2 months. Patients with uncontrolled infections, other autoimmune diseases, pregnancy or lactation were excluded. Clinical symptoms, serum thyroxine and TRAb, thyroid ultrasound, and orbital computed tomography formed the basis for the diagnoses. PBMCs were separated from 8 to 10 ml of fresh peripheral blood using Ficoll-Paque density gradient centrifugation. Trizol reagent was used to extract total RNA, and RNA quality was then checked on an Agilent 2100 Bioanalyzer. Including cysteine and phenylalanine, the CDR3 has 18 amino acids. Kept here is only the CDR3 DNA, which spans 54 bases and is read in frame from base 1. Trimming removed 0 bases from V and 1 base from J; the gene matches leave 12 bases unexplained. In the germline V gene, CDR1 corresponds to ENHRY and CDR2 to SYGVKD.

Sequenced input: blood. Recombination connected TRBV10-3 to TRBJ2-7, and TRBD1 aligns with 7 junction nucleotides. The sequence came from a woman in her thirties with Graves' hyperthyroidism. The bases read TGTGCCATCAGTGAGTCATGGAGCCCGACAGGGCCTTCCTACGAGCAGTACTTC. This sequence encodes CAISESWSPTGPSYEQYF.